This T cell receptor beta chain originates from a study of shared clonotypes between healthy human individuals. CDR1 SGDLS and CDR2 YYNGEE come from the germline V gene. CDR3 length: 13 residues. V lost 0 bases and J 6 bases, leaving 10 bases between the germline ends. Findings and caveats of the study: Relative to clonotypes present in all four donors, those not shared had lower generation probabilities. An effect of sequencing depth on clonotype sharing among donors was expected.

As to this clone: Its specificity is unknown.

An assay was performed, and its level was deep. The method was immunoSEQ multiplex PCR; TCRdb's version includes in-frame clones alone and lacks a portion of them. Of some 630,000 clones listed, around 72% are singletons. Sequencing was performed on memory CD4+ T cells sorted from blood. As for subset: CD45RA-negative fraction. The TCR comes from a woman in her thirties in good health. The chain combines TRBV9 with TRBJ2-7; either TRBD1 or TRBD2 may supply D (5 bases each). The chain's CDR3 is CASSVGGTGEQYF. Here the CDR3 DNA reads TGTGCCAGCAGCGTAGGAGGGACCGGCGAGCAGTACTTC. The whole variable domain, remainder taken from reference TRBV9 and TRBJ2-7, is DSGVTQTPKHLITATGQRVTLRCSPRSGDLSVYWYQQSLDQGLQFLIQYYNGEERAKGNILERFSAQQFPDLHSELNLSSLELGDSALYFCASSVGGTGEQYFGPGTRLTVT.